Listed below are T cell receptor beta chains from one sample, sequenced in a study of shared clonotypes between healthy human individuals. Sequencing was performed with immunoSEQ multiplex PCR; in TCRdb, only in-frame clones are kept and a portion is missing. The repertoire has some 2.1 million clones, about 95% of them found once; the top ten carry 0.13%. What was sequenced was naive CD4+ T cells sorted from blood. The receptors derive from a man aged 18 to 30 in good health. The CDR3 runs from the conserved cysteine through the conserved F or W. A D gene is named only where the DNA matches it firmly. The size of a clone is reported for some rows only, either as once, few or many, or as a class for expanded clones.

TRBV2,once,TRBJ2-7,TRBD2,TGTGCCAGCGGGAGGGACTGGGCCTCCGAGCAGTACTTC,CASGRDWASEQYF
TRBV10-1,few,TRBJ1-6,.,TGCGCCAGCAGTGTAGCTAATAATTCACCCCTCCACTTT,CASSVANNSPLHF
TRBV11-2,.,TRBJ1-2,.,TGTGCCAGCAGCTCCCAGACAACAGGAGCTAACTATGGCTACACCTTC,CASSSQTTGANYGYTF
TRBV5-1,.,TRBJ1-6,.,TGCGCCAGCAGCTTGGCGACGGTGACCAATAATTCACCCCTCCACTTT,CASSLATVTNNSPLHF
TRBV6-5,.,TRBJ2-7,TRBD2,TGTGCCAGCAGTTATCCCGGGACTAGGGAGCAGTACTTC,CASSYPGTREQYF
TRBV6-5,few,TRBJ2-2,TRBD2,TGTGCCAGTTTAGCGGGGGGGTCCACCGGGGAGCTGTTTTTT,CASLAGGSTGELFF
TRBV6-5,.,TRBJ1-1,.,TGTGCCAGCAGTCTAGGGGGTATGAACACTGAAGCTTTCTTT,CASSLGGMNTEAFF
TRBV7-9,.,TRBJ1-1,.,TGTGCCAGCAGCTTAGTCGCCCGAGTGGACACTGAAGCTTTCTTT,CASSLVARVDTEAFF
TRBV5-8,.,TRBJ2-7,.,TGTGCCAGCAGCAAAGACGTGGGTTCCTACGAGCAGTACTTC,CASSKDVGSYEQYF
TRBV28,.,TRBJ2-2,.,TGTGCCAGCAGTTTATCGAACCGCCTCGGGGAGCTGTTTTTT,CASSLSNRLGELFF
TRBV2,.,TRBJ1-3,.,TGTGCCAGCAGTGACTGGGGCCCTGGAAACACCATATATTTT,CASSDWGPGNTIYF
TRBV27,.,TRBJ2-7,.,TGTGCCAGCAGTTCATCGTACGGTCAGTGGTACGAGCAGTACTTC,CASSSSYGQWYEQYF
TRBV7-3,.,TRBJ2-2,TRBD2,TGTGCCAGCACCCCCGCGGGGGGGGGAAAGAACACCGGGGAGCTGTTTTTT,CASTPAGGGKNTGELFF
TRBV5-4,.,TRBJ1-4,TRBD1,TGTGCCAGCAGCCTTAACAGGGGGCCTAATGAAAAACTGTTTTTT,CASSLNRGPNEKLFF
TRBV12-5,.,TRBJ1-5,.,TGTGCTAGTGGTTTGGTACTAGAGAGGAACAGTAATCAGCCCCAGCATTTT,CASGLVLERNSNQPQHF
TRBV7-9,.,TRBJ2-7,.,TGTGCCAGCAGGCAACAGGGCCCGAACTCCGAGCAGTACTTC,CASRQQGPNSEQYF
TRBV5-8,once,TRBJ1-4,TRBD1,TGTGCCAGCAGCTTGGATGGGACAGGGGGAAAACTGTTTTTT,CASSLDGTGGKLFF
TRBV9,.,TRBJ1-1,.,TGTGCCAGCAGCGTACGTTGGGAGATGAACACTGAAGCTTTCTTT,CASSVRWEMNTEAFF
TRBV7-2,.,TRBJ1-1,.,TGTGCCAGCAGCTTAGTCGTCACTGAAGCTTTCTTT,CASSLVVTEAFF
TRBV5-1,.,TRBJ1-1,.,TGCGCCAGCAGCTTGATATACGGTGAAGCTTTCTTT,CASSLIYGEAFF